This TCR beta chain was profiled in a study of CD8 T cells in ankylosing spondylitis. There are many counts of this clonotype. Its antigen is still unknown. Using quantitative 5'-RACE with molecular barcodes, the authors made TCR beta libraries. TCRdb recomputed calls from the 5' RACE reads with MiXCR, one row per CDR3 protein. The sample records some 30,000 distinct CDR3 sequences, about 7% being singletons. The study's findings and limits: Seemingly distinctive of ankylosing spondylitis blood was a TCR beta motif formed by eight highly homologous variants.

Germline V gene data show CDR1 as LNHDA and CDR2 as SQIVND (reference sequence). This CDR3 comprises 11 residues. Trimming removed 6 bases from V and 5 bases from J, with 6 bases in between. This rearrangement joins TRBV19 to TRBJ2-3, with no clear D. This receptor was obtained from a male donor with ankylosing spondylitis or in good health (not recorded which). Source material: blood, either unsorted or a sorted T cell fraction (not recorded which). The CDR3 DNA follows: TGTGCCAGTAGGTCGGGAGATACGCAGTATTTT. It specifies CASRSGDTQYF.